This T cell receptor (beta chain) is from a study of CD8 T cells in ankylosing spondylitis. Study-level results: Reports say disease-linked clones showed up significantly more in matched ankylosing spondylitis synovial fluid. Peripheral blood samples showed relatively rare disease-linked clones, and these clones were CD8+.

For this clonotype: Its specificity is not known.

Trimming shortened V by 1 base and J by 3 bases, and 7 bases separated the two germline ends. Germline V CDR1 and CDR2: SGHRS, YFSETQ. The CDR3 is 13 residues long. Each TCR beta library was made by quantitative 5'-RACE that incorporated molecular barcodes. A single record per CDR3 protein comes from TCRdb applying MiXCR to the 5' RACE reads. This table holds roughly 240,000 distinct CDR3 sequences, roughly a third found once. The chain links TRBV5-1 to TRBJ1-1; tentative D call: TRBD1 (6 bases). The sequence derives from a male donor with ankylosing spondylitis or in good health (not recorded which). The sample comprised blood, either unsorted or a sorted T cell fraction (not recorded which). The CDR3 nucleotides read TGCGCCAGCAGCTTGAAGGGGGACACTGAAGCTTTCTTT. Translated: CASSLKGDTEAFF. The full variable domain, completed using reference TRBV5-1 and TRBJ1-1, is KAGVTQTPRYLIKTRGQQVTLSCSPISGHRSVSWYQQTPGQGLQFLFEYFSETQRNKGNFPGRFSGRQFSNSRSEMNVSTLELGDSALYLCASSLKGDTEAFFGQGTRLTVV.